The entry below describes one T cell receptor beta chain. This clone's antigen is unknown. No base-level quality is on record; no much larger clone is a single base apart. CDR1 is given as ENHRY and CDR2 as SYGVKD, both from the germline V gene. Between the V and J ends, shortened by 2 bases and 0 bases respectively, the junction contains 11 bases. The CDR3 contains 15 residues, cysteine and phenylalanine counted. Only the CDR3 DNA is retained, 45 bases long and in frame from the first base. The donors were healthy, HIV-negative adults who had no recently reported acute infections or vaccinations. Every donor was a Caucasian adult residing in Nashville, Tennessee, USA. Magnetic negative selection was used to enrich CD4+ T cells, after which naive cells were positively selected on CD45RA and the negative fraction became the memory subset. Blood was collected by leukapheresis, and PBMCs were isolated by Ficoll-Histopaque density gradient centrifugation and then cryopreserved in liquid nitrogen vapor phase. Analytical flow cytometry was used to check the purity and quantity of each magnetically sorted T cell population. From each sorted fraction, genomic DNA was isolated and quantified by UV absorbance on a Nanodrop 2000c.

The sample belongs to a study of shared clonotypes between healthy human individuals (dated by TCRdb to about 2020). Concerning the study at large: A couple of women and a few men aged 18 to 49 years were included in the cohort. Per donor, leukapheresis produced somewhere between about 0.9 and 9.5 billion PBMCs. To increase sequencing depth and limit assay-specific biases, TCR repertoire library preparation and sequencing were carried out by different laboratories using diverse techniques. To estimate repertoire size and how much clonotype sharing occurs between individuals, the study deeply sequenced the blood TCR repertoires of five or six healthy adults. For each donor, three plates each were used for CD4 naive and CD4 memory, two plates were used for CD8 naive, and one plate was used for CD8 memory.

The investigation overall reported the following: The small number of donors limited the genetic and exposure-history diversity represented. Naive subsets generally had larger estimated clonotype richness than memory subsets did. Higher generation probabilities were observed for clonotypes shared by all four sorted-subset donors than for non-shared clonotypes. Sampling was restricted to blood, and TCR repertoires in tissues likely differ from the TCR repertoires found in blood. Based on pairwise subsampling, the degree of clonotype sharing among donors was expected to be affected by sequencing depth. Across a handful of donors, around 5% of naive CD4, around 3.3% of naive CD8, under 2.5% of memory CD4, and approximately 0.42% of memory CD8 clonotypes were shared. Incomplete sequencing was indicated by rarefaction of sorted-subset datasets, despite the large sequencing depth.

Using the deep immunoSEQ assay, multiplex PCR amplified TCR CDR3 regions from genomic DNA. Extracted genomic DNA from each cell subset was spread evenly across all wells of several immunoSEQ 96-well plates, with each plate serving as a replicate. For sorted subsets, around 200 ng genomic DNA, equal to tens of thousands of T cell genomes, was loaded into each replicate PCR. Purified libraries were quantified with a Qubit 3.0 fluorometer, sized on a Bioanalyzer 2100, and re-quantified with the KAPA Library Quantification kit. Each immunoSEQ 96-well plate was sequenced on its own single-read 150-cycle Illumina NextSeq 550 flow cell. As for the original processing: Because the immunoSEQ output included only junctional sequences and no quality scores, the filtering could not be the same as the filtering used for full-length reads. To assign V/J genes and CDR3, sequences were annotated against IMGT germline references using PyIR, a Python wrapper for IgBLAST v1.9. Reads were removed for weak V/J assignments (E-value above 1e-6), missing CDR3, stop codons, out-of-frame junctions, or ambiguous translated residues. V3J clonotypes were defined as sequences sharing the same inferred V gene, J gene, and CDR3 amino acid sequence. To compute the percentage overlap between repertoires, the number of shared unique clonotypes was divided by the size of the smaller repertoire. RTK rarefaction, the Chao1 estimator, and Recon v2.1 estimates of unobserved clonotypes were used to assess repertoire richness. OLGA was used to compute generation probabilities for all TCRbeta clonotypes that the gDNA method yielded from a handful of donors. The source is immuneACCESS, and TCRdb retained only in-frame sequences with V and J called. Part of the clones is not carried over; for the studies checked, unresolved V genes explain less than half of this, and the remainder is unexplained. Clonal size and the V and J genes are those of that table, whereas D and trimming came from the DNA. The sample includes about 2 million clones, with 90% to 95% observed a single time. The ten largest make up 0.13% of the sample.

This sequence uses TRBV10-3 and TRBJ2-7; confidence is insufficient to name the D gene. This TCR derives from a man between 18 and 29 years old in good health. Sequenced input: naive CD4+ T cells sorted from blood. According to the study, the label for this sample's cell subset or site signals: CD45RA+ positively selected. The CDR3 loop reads CAISEGSLASYEQYF. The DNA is TGTGCCATCAGTGAGGGTTCATTAGCCTCCTACGAGCAGTACTTC.